This TCR beta chain was retrieved from a study of shared clonotypes between healthy human individuals (dated by TCRdb to about 2020). The study in broad terms: A couple of women and a few men aged 18 to 49 years were included in the cohort. For each donor, CD4 naive and CD4 memory were each given three plates, CD8 naive was given two plates, and CD8 memory was given one plate. To estimate repertoire size and how much clonotype sharing occurs between individuals, the study deeply sequenced the blood TCR repertoires of five healthy adults. Different laboratories and diverse techniques were used to prepare libraries and sequence TCR repertoires, to increase sequencing depth and limit assay-specific biases. Between about 0.8 and 9 billion PBMCs per donor were obtained by leukapheresis. Broad study findings and their caveats: Across several donors, approximately 5% of naive CD4, more than 3% of naive CD8, 2.3% of memory CD4, and over 0.35% of memory CD8 clonotypes were shared. Pairwise subsampling led to the expectation that sequencing depth would affect the degree of clonotype sharing among donors. The small number of donors limited the genetic and exposure-history diversity represented. Even with the large sequencing depth, rarefaction of the sorted-subset datasets indicated that sequencing was incomplete. Clonotypes shared by all four sorted-subset donors showed higher generation probabilities than non-shared clonotypes. Sampling was limited to blood, and TCR repertoires in tissue likely differ from TCR repertoires in blood. Naive subsets generally had larger estimated clonotype richness than memory subsets.

Reading from cysteine to phenylalanine, the CDR3 counts 14 amino acids. The sequence is cut down to CDR3 DNA, 42 bases in frame from base 1. Unmatched junction bases come to 6, with V trimmed by 3 bases and J by 7 bases. The germline V gene provides CDR1 MNHNS and CDR2 SASEGT. Comments on this clone: What this receptor recognizes is not known. The record has no base qualities; no much larger clone is one base away.

Healthy HIV-negative adults with no recently reported acute infections or vaccinations were included as donors. Only Caucasian adults living in Nashville, Tennessee, USA were represented among the donors. Magnetic negative selection was used to enrich CD4+ T cells, after which naive cells were positively selected on CD45RA and the negative fraction became the memory subset. After blood collection by leukapheresis, PBMCs were isolated using Ficoll-Histopaque density gradient centrifugation and then cryopreserved in the vapor phase of liquid nitrogen. Analytical flow cytometry was used to check the purity and quantity of each magnetically sorted T cell population. From each sorted fraction, genomic DNA was isolated and quantified by UV absorbance on a Nanodrop 2000c. TCR CDR3 regions were amplified from genomic DNA by multiplex PCR using the deep immunoSEQ assay. Extracted genomic DNA from each cell subset was distributed evenly across all wells of several immunoSEQ 96-well plates, and each plate was treated as a replicate. For sorted subsets, approximately 210 ng of genomic DNA, equivalent to 30,000 or so T cell genomes, went into each replicate PCR. Purified libraries were measured with a Qubit 3.0 fluorometer, size-checked on a Bioanalyzer 2100, and measured again with the KAPA Library Quantification kit. Every immunoSEQ 96-well plate was sequenced on a dedicated single-read 150-cycle Illumina NextSeq 550 flow cell. The authors processed their data as follows. Because the immunoSEQ output included only junctional sequences and no quality scores, the filtering could not be the same as the filtering used for full-length reads. To assign V/J genes and CDR3, sequences were annotated using PyIR, a Python wrapper for IgBLAST v1.9, with IMGT germline references. Reads with weak V/J assignments (E-value above 1e-6), missing CDR3, stop codons, out-of-frame junctions, or ambiguous translated residues were removed. V3J clonotypes were defined as sequences sharing the same inferred V gene, J gene, and CDR3 amino acid sequence. The percentage overlap between two repertoires was calculated by dividing the number of shared unique clonotypes by the size of the smaller repertoire. Richness of each repertoire was evaluated using RTK rarefaction, the Chao1 estimator, and Recon v2.1 estimates of unobserved clonotypes. Generation probabilities were computed with OLGA for all TCRbeta clonotypes obtained by the gDNA method from four donors. TCRdb took over this immuneACCESS table, retaining in-frame rearrangements with V and J assigned. Such tables are incomplete; in checked studies, under half of the missing clones stem from an unresolved V gene, and the remainder is unexplained. V, J and clone size were drawn from that table, and D and trimming were deduced from the DNA. The sample yields about 2.4 million clones; roughly 93% were counted once. The top ten clonotypes cover about 0.39% of the sample.

This clonotype originated in a man aged 18 to 35 in good health. Some clones in this sample may be carry-over from other donors' samples. The chain links TRBV6-1 with TRBJ1-2; 9 bases in the middle match TRBD1. The sequenced material came from naive CD4+ T cells from PBMCs. The sample's cell subset or site label is to be understood as: CD45RA+ positively selected. The CDR3 amino acid sequence is: CASSDQQGATGYTF. Here is the DNA: TGTGCCAGCAGTGATCAACAGGGGGCGACTGGCTACACCTTC.